The source of this TCR beta chain is a study of long-term antiretroviral therapy in people with HIV. The CDR3 totals 13 residues. V lost 9 bases, J lost 6 bases, and 7 bases stayed unmatched. Per the germline V gene, CDR1 is ENHRY and CDR2 is SYGVKD. Sequencing relied on immunoSEQ assay v3.0, run at survey level. Clones were sequenced by immunoSEQ multiplex PCR, and TCRdb holds only the in-frame ones, with some missing. The table lists fewer than 25,000 clones, around three quarters of them singletons. The clonotype originates from a woman in her twenties or thirties with HIV. The chain carries TRBV10-3 and TRBJ1-5, with 8 bases matching TRBD1. The specimen was unsorted PBMCs, collected 2.9 years after starting antiretroviral therapy. CDR3 residues: CAIQEDRAQPQHF. The CDR3 DNA reads TGTGCCATACAAGAGGACAGGGCTCAGCCCCAGCATTTT.